The next 21 T cell receptor beta chains were all read from a single sample in a study of cytomegalovirus exposure and HLA in healthy donors. Both 60 Vbeta primers and 13 Jbeta primers went into the PCR. Using immunoSEQ multiplex PCR, the repertoire was profiled, and TCRdb retains in-frame clones only, with some absent. This sample yields 100,000 to 150,000 clones, of which 75% to 80% are seen a single time; 0.75% to 0.95% belongs to the top ten. The sample comprised PBMCs. These receptors all stem from a woman in her sixties or seventies in good health and CMV-seronegative.

V usage is TRBV2 and J usage is TRBJ1-4, with TRBD1 matching over 10 bases. CDR1 and CDR2 from the germline V gene are SNHLY and FYNNEI. The J segment lost 0 bases and the V segment lost 6 bases, leaving 7 bases of the junction unmatched. The CDR3 runs to 17 residues. The chain's CDR3 is CASRRDRGLPTNEKLFF. The CDR3 DNA reads TGTGCCAGCAGGAGAGACAGGGGGCTACCAACTAATGAAAAACTGTTTTTT.

The J gene is TRBJ1-4, the V gene TRBV6-1; 7 bases align to TRBD1. The junction had 14 bases not matched to a gene; V was cut back by 8 bases and J by 8 bases. CDR3 length: 15 residues. CDR1 is MNHNS, CDR2 SASEGT, per germline. CDR3 region: CASLPPGQRREKLFF. The DNA for the CDR3 is TGTGCCAGCCTTCCACCGGGACAGCGGAGGGAAAAACTGTTTTTT.

This clone appeared once. The chain has TRBV19 and TRBJ1-1; 8 nucleotides agree with TRBD1. The CDR3 totals 17 residues. Unmatched junction bases numbered 18, after V lost 7 bases and J lost 5 bases. The germline V gene encodes CDR1 LNHDA and CDR2 SQIVND (reference sequence). CDR3: CASTQVGNRGKLTEAFF. In DNA form, the CDR3 reads TGTGCCAGTACCCAGGTGGGAAACAGGGGGAAATTAACTGAAGCTTTCTTT.

This clone has a single count. The chain employs TRBV27 and TRBJ2-3, with unresolved D. V lost 3 bases and J 1 base, leaving 8 bases between the germline ends. The germline CDR1 and CDR2 sequences are MNHEY and SMNVEV (reference sequence). The CDR3 loop spans 14 amino acids. CDR3 sequence reads: CASSLSHGTDTQYF. In DNA, the CDR3 is TGTGCCAGCAGTTTGTCACACGGCACAGATACGCAGTATTTT.

This clone was seen only a few times. The V and J genes are TRBV7-2 and TRBJ1-1; TRBD1 is a possible D gene (6 bases). With 1 base removed from V and 4 bases from J, the gap between germline ends came to 7 bases. The germline gives CDR1 SGHTA, CDR2 FQGNSA. The CDR3 loop spans 13 amino acids. The CDR3 reads CASSLDRVTEAFF. The CDR3 region has the DNA TGTGCCAGCAGCTTAGACAGGGTCACTGAAGCTTTCTTT.

The J gene is TRBJ2-2, the V gene TRBV2, with D perhaps matching TRBD1 (6 bases). The CDR3 has 11 residues. Looked up from germline, CDR1 is SNHLY and CDR2 is FYNNEI. V was clipped by 9 bases and J by 7 bases, with 9 bases between them. The CDR3 DNA reads TGTGCCAGTATACAGGGCGGGGAGCTGTTTTTT. Translated: CASIQGGELFF.

There are a few counts of this clone. The V and J genes are TRBV7-6 and TRBJ1-2; a weak D match, TRBD1 (5 bases). The length of the CDR3 is 16 residues. Trimming shortened V by 4 bases and J by 0 bases, and 15 bases separated the two germline ends. CDR1 is SGHVS, CDR2 FNYEAQ, per germline. The CDR3 coding sequence is TGTGCCAGCAGCTCCCGCCCGACAGCTTCTAACTATGGCTACACCTTC. It codes for CASSSRPTASNYGYTF.

In this sample, this clone turned up a few times. The gene calls are TRBV5-1 and TRBJ2-2; 8 nucleotides line up with TRBD2. This CDR3 region has 17 residues. Germline CDR1 SGHRS, CDR2 YFSETQ. The V and J ends lost 4 bases and 3 bases, in that order; junction bases with no gene match: 11. The CDR3 DNA follows: TGCGCCAGCAGCCCTCTCAGGGGCGGGAGGTACACCGGGGAGCTGTTTTTT. Protein sequence: CASSPLRGGRYTGELFF.

This clone was observed once. The chain joins TRBV4-1 to TRBJ2-7, with 11 positions matching TRBD1. Germline V CDR1 and CDR2: MGHRA, YSYEKL. With 2 bases clipped from V and 9 bases from J, the junction kept 9 bases outside the gene matches. The CDR3 extends over 15 amino acids. The CDR3 DNA is TGCGCCAGCAGCCAACAGGGACAGGGGGTTTCGGGGCAGTACTTC. Translated: CASSQQGQGVSGQYF.

This clone was picked up a small number of times. V and J are TRBV2 and TRBJ2-7; tentative D call: TRBD2 (6 bases). V lost 10 bases and J lost 0, with 13 bases in between. This CDR3 has 13 residues. Per the germline V gene, CDR1 is SNHLY and CDR2 is FYNNEI. The chain's CDR3 is CATGTFSSYEQYF. CDR3 coding DNA: TGTGCCACCGGGACTTTTTCCTCCTACGAGCAGTACTTC.

V and J are TRBV30 and TRBJ1-3; D is perhaps TRBD1 (5 bases). This CDR3 is built from 13 residues. Germline V CDR1 and CDR2: GTSNPN, SVGIG (reference sequence). Trimming shortened V by 3 bases and J by 6 bases, and 12 bases separated the two germline ends. CDR3 DNA sequence: TGTGCCTGGAGCAGGGTCCTGAAAAACACCATATATTTT. Translated: CAWSRVLKNTIYF.

In this sample, this clone turned up once. V gene TRBV6-1 combines with J gene TRBJ2-1, with TRBD2 matching 14 bases. J was trimmed by 2 bases and V by 1 base; bases with no gene match: 7. The germline gives CDR1 MNHNS, CDR2 SASEGT. CDR3 length: 19 residues. In DNA, the CDR3 is TGTGCCAGCAGTGAAGGAAGACTAGCGGGAGGGGAGCCCTACAATGAGCAGTTCTTC. This encodes CASSEGRLAGGEPYNEQFF.

The genes are TRBV5-1 and TRBJ2-7; 11 positions agree with TRBD1. Looked up from germline, CDR1 is SGHRS and CDR2 is YFSETQ. This CDR3 has 15 amino acids. V lost 4 bases to trimming and J lost 4 bases; unmatched junction nucleotides: 7. CDR3 sequence: CASSLRTGGFYEQYF. Written as DNA, the CDR3 is TGCGCCAGCAGCCTAAGGACAGGGGGCTTTTACGAGCAGTACTTC.

The CDR3 DNA reads TGTGCCAGCAGTATGAGGACTAGGGGAGAGACCCAGTACTTC. It is translated as CASSMRTRGETQYF. The J gene is TRBJ2-5, the V gene TRBV2; 7 bases are shared with TRBD2. Germline assignment: CDR1 SNHLY and CDR2 FYNNEI. This CDR3 has 14 residues. V shed 5 bases, J shed 4 bases, and the junction held 7 bases outside the gene matches.

V gene TRBV19 combines with J gene TRBJ1-2; D unclear. V shed 5 bases and J shed 4 bases, with 11 bases lying between them. The CDR3 is 13 residues long. Germline CDR1 reads LNHDA; CDR2 reads SQIVND (reference sequence). CDR3 in DNA: TGTGCCAGTAGTGCCGCCGATAGCTATGGCTACACCTTC. It is translated as CASSAADSYGYTF.

Only a few counts were recorded for this clone. V gene TRBV19 combines with J gene TRBJ2-1; perhaps TRBD2 as D (6 bases). Trimming took 5 bases from V and 0 from J, leaving 23 bases between them. Germline values: CDR1 LNHDA, CDR2 SQIVND (reference sequence). The CDR3 contains 19 residues. The CDR3 DNA is TGTGCCAGTAGTGTTGCCTCTAGCGAGACTTTGACCTCCTACAATGAGCAGTTCTTC. Its translation is CASSVASSETLTSYNEQFF. The full variable domain, its missing parts supplied by reference TRBV19 and TRBJ2-1, is DGGITQSPKYLFRKEGQNVTLSCEQNLNHDAMYWYRQDPGQGLRLIYYSQIVNDFQKGDIAEGYSVSREKKESFPLTVTSAQKNPTAFYLCASSVASSETLTSYNEQFFGPGTRLTVL.

The chain joins TRBV5-1 to TRBJ2-1; possible D gene TRBD1, 6 bases. The length of the CDR3 is 15 residues. Germline V lookup: CDR1 SGHRS, CDR2 YFSETQ. Trimming took off 2 bases at V and 0 bases at J, with 9 bases between the two ends. The CDR3 region has the DNA TGCGCCAGCAGCTTCGGACAGTCCTCCTACAATGAGCAGTTCTTC. It specifies CASSFGQSSYNEQFF.

The chain couples TRBV30 to TRBJ2-4, with D tentatively TRBD1 (5 bases). V lost 0 bases and J lost 0, with 9 bases in between. Per the germline V gene, CDR1 is GTSNPN and CDR2 is SVGIG (reference sequence). The CDR3 extends over 15 amino acids. Written as DNA, the CDR3 is TGTGCCTGGAGTGTGCAGGGATTAGCCAAAAACATTCAGTACTTC. Translating it yields CAWSVQGLAKNIQYF. Together with reference TRBV30 and TRBJ2-4, the CDR3 gives the full variable domain: SQTIHQWPATLVQPVGSPLSLECTVEGTSNPNLYWYRQAAGRGLQLLFYSVGIGQISSEVPQNLSASRPQDRQFILSSKKLLLSDSGFYLCAWSVQGLAKNIQYFGAGTRLSVL.

This chain connects TRBV7-3 to TRBJ2-3; D perhaps matches TRBD2 (5 bases). The CDR3 is 15 residues long. The V and J ends lost 5 bases and 2 bases respectively, with 14 bases between them. Germline CDR1 and CDR2: SGHTA and FQGTGA. This CDR3 is CASSPGLLDTDTQYF. In DNA, the CDR3 is TGTGCCAGCAGCCCCGGACTCCTAGACACAGATACGCAGTATTTT.

V and J are TRBV4-1 and TRBJ2-2, with D possibly TRBD2 on 7 matching bases. The CDR3 is 15 residues long. V lost 5 bases and J lost 4, with 14 bases in between. Germline CDR1 and CDR2: MGHRA and YSYEKL. CDR3 sequence: CASSAGGRGTGELFF. The CDR3 DNA reads as TGCGCCAGCAGCGCCGGGGGGCGGGGCACCGGGGAGCTGTTTTTT.

V gene TRBV7-3 combines with J gene TRBJ2-2; D unclear. Deletions cut 5 bases from V and 6 bases from J, with 10 bases between. Germline V gene data show CDR1 as SGHTA and CDR2 as FQGTGA. This CDR3 is built from 13 residues. The CDR3 reads CASSRRLAGELFF. DNA for the CDR3: TGTGCCAGCAGCCGTAGGCTAGCCGGGGAGCTGTTTTTT.